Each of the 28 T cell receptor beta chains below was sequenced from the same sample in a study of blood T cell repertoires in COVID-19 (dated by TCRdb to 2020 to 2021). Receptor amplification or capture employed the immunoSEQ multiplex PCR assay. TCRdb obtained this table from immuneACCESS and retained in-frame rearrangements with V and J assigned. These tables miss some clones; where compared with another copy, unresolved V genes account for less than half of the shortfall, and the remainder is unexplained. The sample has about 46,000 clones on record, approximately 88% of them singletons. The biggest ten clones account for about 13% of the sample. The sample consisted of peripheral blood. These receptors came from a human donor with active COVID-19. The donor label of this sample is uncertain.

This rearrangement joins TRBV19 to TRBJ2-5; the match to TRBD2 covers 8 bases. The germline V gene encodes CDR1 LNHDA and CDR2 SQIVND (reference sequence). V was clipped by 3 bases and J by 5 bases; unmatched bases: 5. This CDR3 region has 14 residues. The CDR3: CASSMSGRTETQYF. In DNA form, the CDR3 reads TGTGCCAGTAGTATGAGCGGGAGAACGGAGACCCAGTACTTC.

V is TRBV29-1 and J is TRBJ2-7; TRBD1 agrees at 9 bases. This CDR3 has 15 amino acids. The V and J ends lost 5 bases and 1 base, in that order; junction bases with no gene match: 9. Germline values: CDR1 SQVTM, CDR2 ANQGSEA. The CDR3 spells CSVTSRTGVSYEQYF. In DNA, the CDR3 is TGCAGCGTTACGTCCCGGACAGGGGTATCCTACGAGCAGTACTTC.

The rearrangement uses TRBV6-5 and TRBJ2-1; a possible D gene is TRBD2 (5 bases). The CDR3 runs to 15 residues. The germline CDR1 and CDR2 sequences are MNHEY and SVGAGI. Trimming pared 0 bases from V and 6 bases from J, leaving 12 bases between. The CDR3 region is CASSYSSGTVNEQFF. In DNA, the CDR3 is TGTGCCAGCAGTTACTCTTCGGGAACGGTCAATGAGCAGTTCTTC.

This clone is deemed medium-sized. CDR3 amino acids: CASRPSRGRIYGYTF. CDR3 in DNA: TGTGCCAGCAGACCCAGCAGGGGGCGAATTTATGGCTACACCTTC. The chain uses TRBV6-5 and TRBJ1-2; 8 nucleotides agree with TRBD1. This CDR3 has 15 residues. V lost 6 bases, J lost 5 bases, and 11 bases stayed unmatched. The V gene's germline CDR1 is MNHEY and CDR2 SVGAGI.

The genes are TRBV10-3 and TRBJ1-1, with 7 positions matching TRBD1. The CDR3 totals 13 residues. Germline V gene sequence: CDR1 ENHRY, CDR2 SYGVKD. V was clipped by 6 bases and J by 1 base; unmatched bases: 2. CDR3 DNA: TGTGCCATCAGGGGACAGCAGAACACTGAAGCTTTCTTT. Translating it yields CAIRGQQNTEAFF.

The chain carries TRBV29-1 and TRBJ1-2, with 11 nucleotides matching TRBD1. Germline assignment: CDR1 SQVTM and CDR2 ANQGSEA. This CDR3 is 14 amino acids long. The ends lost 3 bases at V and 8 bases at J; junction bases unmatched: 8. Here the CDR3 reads CSVEPRDRGSGYTF. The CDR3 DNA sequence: TGCAGCGTTGAGCCGAGGGACAGGGGGTCCGGCTACACCTTC.

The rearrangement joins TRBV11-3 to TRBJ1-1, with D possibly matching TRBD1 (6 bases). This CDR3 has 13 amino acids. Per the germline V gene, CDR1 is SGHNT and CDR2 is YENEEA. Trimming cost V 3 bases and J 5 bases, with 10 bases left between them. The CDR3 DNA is TGTGCCAGCAGCTTTAAGGGGGGGACTGAAGCTTTCTTT. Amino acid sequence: CASSFKGGTEAFF.

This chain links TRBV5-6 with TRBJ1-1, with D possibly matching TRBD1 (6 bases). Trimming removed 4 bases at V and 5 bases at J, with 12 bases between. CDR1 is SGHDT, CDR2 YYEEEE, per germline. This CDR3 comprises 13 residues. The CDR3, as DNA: TGTGCCAGCAGCCCCACAGGGCGAACTGAAGCTTTCTTT. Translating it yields CASSPTGRTEAFF.

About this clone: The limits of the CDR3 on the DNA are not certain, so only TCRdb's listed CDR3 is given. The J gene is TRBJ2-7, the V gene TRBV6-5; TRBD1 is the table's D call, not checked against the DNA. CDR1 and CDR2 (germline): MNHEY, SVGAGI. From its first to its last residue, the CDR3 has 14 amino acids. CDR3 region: CASSTSTDLYEQYF.

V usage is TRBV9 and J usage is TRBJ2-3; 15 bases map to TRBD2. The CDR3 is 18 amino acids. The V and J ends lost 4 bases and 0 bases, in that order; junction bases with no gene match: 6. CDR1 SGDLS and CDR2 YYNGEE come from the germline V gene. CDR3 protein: CASSSRTSGGGSTDTQYF. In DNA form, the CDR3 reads TGTGCCAGCAGCTCTCGGACTAGCGGGGGGGGTAGCACAGATACGCAGTATTTT.

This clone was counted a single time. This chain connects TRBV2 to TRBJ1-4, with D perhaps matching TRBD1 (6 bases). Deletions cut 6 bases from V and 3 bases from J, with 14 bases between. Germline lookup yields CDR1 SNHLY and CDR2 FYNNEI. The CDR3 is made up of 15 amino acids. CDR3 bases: TGTGCCAGCAGCGGCGACAGGACACCTAATGAAAAACTGTTTTTT. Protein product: CASSGDRTPNEKLFF. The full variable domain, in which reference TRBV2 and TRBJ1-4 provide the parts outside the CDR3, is EPEVTQTPSHQVTQMGQEVILRCVPISNHLYFYWYRQILGQKVEFLVSFYNNEISEKSEIFDDQFSVERPDGSNFTLKIRSTKLEDSAMYFCASSGDRTPNEKLFFGSGTQLSVL.

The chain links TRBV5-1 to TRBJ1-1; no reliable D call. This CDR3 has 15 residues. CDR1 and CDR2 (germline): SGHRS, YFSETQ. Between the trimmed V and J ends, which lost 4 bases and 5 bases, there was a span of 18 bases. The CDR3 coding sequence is TGCGCCAGCAGCCCACCTCTCCTGGGAGGAACTGAAGCTTTCTTT. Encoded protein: CASSPPLLGGTEAFF.

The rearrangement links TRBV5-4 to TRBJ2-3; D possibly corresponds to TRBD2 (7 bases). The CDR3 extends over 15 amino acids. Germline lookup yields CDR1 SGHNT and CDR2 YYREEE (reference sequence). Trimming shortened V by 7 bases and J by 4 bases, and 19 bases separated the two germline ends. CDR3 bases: TGTGCCAGCGGCCCCGGGGGCGGGAGCCCAGATACGCAGTATTTT. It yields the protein CASGPGGGSPDTQYF.

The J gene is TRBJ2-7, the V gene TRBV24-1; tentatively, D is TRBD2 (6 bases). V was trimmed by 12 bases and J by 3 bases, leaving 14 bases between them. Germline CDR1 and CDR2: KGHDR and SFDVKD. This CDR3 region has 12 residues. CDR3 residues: CAPGLAIYEQYF. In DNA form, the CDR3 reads TGTGCCCCGGGGCTAGCGATCTACGAGCAGTACTTC.

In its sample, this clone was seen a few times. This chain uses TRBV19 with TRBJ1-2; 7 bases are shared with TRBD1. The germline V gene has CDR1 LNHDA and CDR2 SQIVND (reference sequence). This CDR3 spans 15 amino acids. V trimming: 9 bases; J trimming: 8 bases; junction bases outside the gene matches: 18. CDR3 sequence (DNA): TGTGCCAGCCGTTTACCGGGACAGAGGGCTGCGGGCTACACCTTC. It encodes CASRLPGQRAAGYTF.

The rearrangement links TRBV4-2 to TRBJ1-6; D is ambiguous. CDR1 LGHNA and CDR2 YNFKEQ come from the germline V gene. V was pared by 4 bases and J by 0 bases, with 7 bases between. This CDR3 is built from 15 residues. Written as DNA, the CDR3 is TGTGCCAGCAGCCTCTCTAGCTCCTATAATTCACCCCTCCACTTT. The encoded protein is CASSLSSSYNSPLHF.

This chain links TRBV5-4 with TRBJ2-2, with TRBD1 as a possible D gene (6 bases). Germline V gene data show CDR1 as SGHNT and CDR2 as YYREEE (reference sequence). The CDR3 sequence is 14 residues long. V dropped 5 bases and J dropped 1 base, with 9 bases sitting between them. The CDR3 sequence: CASRTGQNTGELFF. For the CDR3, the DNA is TGTGCCAGCAGAACGGGACAGAACACCGGGGAGCTGTTTTTT.

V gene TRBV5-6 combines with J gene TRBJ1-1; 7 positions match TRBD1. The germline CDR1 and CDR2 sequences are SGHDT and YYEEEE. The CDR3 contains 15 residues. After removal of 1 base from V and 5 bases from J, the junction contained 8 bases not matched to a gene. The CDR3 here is CASSLFPTGVTEAFF. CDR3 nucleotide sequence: TGTGCCAGCAGCTTGTTCCCAACAGGGGTTACTGAAGCTTTCTTT.

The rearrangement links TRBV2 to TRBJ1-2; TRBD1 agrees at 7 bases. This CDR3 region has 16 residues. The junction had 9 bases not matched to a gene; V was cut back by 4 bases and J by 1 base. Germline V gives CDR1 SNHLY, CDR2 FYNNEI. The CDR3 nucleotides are TGTGCCAGCAGTGCAGAGGGGGCGAGGGGTAACTATGGCTACACCTTC. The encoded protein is CASSAEGARGNYGYTF. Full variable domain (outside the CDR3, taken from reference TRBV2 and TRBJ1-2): EPEVTQTPSHQVTQMGQEVILRCVPISNHLYFYWYRQILGQKVEFLVSFYNNEISEKSEIFDDQFSVERPDGSNFTLKIRSTKLEDSAMYFCASSAEGARGNYGYTFGSGTRLTVV.

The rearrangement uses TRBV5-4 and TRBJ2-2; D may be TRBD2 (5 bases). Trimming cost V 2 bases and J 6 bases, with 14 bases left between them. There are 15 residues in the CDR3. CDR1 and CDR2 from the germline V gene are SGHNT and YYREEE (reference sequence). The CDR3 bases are TGTGCCAGCAGCTTTAGCGCTAGTATTGCCGGGGAGCTGTTTTTT. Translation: CASSFSASIAGELFF.

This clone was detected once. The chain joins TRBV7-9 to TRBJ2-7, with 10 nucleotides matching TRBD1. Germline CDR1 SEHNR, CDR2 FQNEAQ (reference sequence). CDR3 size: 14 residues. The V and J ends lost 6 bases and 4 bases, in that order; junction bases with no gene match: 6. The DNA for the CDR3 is TGTGCCAGCAGTTTTGGACAGGGGGAGTACGAGCAGTACTTC. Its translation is CASSFGQGEYEQYF.

The CDR3 loop reads CASSLTGGTEAFF. The DNA of the CDR3 is TGTGCCAGCTCCTTGACAGGGGGTACTGAAGCTTTCTTT. The rearrangement joins TRBV2 to TRBJ1-1; 9 nucleotides line up with TRBD1. Germline V lookup: CDR1 SNHLY, CDR2 FYNNEI. V was pared by 8 bases and J by 5 bases, with 6 bases of the junction left unmatched. This CDR3 spans 13 amino acids.

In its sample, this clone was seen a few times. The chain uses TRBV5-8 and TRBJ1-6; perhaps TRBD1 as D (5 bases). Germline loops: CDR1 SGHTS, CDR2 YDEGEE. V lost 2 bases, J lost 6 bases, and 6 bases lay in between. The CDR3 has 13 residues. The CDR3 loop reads CASSFDSNSPLHF. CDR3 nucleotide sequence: TGTGCCAGCAGCTTCGACAGTAATTCACCCCTCCACTTT.

The CDR3 loop reads CASSVVSGNTEAFF. The CDR3 nucleotides read TGTGCCAGCAGCGTAGTATCAGGGAACACTGAAGCTTTCTTT. This chain uses TRBV9 with TRBJ1-1; D gene ambiguous. CDR1 is SGDLS, CDR2 YYNGEE, per germline. The CDR3 spans 14 residues. V lost 0 bases and J 1 base, leaving 7 bases between the germline ends.

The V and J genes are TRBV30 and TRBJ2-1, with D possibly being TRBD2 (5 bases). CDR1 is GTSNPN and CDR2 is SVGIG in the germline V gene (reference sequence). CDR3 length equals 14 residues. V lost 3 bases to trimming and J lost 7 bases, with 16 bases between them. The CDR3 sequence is CAWSTSGRENEQFF. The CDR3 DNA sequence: TGTGCCTGGAGCACCTCCGGACGGGAAAATGAGCAGTTCTTC.

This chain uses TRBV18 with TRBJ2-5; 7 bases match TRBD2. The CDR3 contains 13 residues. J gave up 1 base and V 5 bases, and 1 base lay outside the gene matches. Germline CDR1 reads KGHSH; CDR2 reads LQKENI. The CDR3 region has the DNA TGTGCCAGCTCAGCTAGCGGCCAAGAGACCCAGTACTTC. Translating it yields CASSASGQETQYF.

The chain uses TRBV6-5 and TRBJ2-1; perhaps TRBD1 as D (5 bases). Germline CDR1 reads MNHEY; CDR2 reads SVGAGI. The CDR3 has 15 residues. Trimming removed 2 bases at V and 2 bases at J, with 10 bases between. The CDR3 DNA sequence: TGTGCCAGCAGTTACATGGGGCGACCCTACAATGAGCAGTTCTTC. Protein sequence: CASSYMGRPYNEQFF.

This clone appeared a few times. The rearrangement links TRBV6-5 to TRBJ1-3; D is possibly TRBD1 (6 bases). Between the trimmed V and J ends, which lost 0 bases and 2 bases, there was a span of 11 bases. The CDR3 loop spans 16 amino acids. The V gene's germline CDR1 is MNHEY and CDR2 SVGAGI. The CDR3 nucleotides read TGTGCCAGCAGTTACTCGACCGGGACACCTGGAAACACCATATATTTT. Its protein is CASSYSTGTPGNTIYF.